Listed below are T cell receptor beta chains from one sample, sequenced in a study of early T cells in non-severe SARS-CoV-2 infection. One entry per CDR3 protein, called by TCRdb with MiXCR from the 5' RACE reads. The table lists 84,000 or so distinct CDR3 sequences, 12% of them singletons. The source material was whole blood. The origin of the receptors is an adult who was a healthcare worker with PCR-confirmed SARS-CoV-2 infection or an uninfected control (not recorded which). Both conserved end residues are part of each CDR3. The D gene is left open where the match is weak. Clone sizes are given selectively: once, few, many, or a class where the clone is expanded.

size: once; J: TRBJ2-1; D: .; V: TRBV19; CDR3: CASSISRAYNEQFF; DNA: TGTGCCAGTAGTATAAGTCGGGCCTACAATGAGCAGTTCTTC
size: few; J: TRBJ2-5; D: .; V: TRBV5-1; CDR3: CASSTDGLQETQYF; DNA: TGCGCCAGCAGCACCGACGGACTCCAAGAGACCCAGTACTTC
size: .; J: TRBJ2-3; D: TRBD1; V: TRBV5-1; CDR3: CASRSGQGPDTQYF; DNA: TGCGCCAGCCGTTCGGGACAGGGACCAGATACGCAGTATTTT
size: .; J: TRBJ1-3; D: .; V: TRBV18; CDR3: CASSPPSGLAGNTIYF; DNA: TGTGCCAGCTCACCACCGTCGGGTTTAGCCGGAAACACCATATATTTT
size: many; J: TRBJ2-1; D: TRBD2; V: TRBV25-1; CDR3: CASSELGLAVQREQFF; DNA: TGTGCCAGCAGTGAATTAGGGCTAGCGGTGCAGCGGGAGCAGTTCTTC
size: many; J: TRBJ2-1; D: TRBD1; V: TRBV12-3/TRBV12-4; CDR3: CASSLFRDSLKFF; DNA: TGTGCCAGCAGTTTATTTCGGGACAGCCTTAAGTTCTTC
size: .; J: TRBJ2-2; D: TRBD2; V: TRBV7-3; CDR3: CASSLKGGSTGELFF; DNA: TGTGCCAGCAGCTTAAAGGGCGGGAGCACCGGGGAGCTGTTTTTT
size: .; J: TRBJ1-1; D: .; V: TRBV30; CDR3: CAWSRARGNTEAFF; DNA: TGTGCCTGGAGTAGGGCGAGGGGTAACACTGAAGCTTTCTTT
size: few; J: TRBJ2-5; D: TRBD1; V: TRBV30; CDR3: CAWGTLQPGQKMTQYF; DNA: TGTGCCTGGGGGACCCTCCAGCCGGGACAGAAGATGACCCAGTACTTC
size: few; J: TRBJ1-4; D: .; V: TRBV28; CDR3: CASSSYPKQATNEKLFF; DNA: TGTGCCAGCAGTTCATACCCTAAACAGGCAACTAATGAAAAACTGTTTTTT
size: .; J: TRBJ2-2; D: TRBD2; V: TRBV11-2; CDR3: CASSQLAGPPGELFF; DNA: TGTGCCAGCAGCCAACTAGCGGGCCCCCCGGGGGAGCTGTTTTTT
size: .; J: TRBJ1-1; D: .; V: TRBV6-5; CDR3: CASSYGGSGTEAFF; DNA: TGTGCCAGCAGTTACGGGGGGTCGGGCACTGAAGCTTTCTTT
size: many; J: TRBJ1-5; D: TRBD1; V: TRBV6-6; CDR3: CASSQQPRGLQPQHF; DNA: TGTGCCAGCAGCCAACAACCCAGGGGGCTTCAGCCCCAGCATTTT
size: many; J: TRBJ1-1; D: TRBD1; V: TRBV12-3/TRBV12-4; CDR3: CASSFPRTGENTEAFF; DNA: TGTGCCAGCAGTTTCCCCAGGACAGGGGAAAACACTGAAGCTTTCTTT
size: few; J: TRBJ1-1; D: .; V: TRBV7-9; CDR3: CASSPQGDTEAFF; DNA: TGTGCCAGCAGCCCCCAGGGTGACACTGAAGCTTTCTTT
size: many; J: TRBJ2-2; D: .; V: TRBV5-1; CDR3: CASTDDGELFF; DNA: TGCGCCAGCACCGACGACGGGGAGCTGTTTTTT
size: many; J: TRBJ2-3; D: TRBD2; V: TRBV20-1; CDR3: CSARAPTGLAGGPGFSDTQYF; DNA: TGCAGTGCTAGAGCGCCAACCGGCCTAGCGGGGGGGCCTGGCTTCTCAGATACGCAGTATTTT
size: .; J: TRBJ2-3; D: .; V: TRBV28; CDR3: CASSTGLNFDTQYF; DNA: TGTGCCAGCAGTACAGGGCTTAATTTTGATACGCAGTATTTT
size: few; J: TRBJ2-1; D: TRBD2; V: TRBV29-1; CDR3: CSVAGTSGSYEQFF; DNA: TGCAGCGTAGCCGGGACTAGCGGGAGTTATGAGCAGTTCTTC
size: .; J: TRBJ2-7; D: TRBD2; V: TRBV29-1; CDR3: CSVALGTMVEQYF; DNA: TGCAGCGTTGCACTCGGGACTATGGTAGAGCAGTACTTC
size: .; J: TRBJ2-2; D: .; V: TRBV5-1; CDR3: CASSLGVPGTGELFF; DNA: TGCGCCAGCAGCTTGGGTGTCCCAGGGACCGGGGAGCTGTTTTTT
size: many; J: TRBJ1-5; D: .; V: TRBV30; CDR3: CAVDPGGGQPQHF; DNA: TGTGCCGTCGATCCGGGGGGCGGACAGCCCCAGCATTTT
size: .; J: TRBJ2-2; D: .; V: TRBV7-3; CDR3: CASSPGLWDTGELFF; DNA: TGTGCCAGCAGCCCGGGACTGTGGGACACCGGGGAGCTGTTTTTT
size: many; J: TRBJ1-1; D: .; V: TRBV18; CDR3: CASSENTEAFF; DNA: TGTGCCAGCTCAGAGAACACTGAAGCTTTCTTT
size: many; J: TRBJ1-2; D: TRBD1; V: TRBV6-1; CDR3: CASSEAGQAFYGYTF; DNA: TGTGCCAGCAGTGAAGCGGGACAGGCTTTCTATGGCTACACCTTC
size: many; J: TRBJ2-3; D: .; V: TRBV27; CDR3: CASSLSGVNRMQYF; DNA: TGTGCCAGCAGTTTATCCGGGGTTAACAGAATGCAGTATTTT
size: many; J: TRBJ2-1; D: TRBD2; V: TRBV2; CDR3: CASAGLGTNEQFF; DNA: TGTGCCAGCGCGGGACTAGGTACGAATGAGCAGTTCTTC
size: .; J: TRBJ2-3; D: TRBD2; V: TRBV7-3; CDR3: CASSIFSGGPASTDTQYF; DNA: TGTGCCAGCAGCATCTTTAGCGGGGGGCCGGCTAGCACAGATACGCAGTATTTT
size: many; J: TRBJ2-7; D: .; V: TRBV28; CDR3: CASSGISYEQYF; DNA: TGTGCCAGCTCAGGAATCTCCTACGAGCAGTACTTC
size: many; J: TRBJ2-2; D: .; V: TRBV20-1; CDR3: CSAYTGELFF; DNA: TGCAGTGCTTACACCGGGGAGCTGTTTTTT
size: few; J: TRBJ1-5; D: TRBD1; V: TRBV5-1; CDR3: CASSGGTGGDQPQHF; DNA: TGCGCCAGCAGCGGCGGGACAGGGGGCGATCAGCCCCAGCATTTT
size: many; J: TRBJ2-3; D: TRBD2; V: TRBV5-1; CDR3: CASSLVRGGEDTQYF; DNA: TGCGCCAGCAGCTTGGTGCGGGGGGGCGAAGATACGCAGTATTTT
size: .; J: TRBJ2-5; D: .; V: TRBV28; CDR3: CASSLGRAGETQYF; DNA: TGTGCCAGCAGTTTAGGACGGGCCGGCGAGACCCAGTACTTC
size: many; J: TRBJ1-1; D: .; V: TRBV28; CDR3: CASSFRGKNTEAFF; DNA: TGTGCCAGCAGTTTCAGGGGCAAGAACACTGAAGCTTTCTTT
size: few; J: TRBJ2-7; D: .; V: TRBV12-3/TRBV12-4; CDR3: CASRPSAETYEQYF; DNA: TGTGCCAGCAGGCCCTCCGCAGAGACCTACGAGCAGTACTTC
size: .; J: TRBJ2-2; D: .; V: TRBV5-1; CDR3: CASSLVSGRTGELFF; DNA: TGCGCCAGCAGCTTGGTGTCAGGGCGGACCGGGGAGCTGTTTTTT
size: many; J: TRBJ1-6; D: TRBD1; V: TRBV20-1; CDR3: CSATRGQGSYNSPLHF; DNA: TGCAGTGCTACAAGGGGGCAGGGCTCCTATAATTCACCCCTCCACTTT
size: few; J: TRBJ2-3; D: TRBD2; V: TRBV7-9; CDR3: CASSFQGLAGRIDTQYF; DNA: TGTGCCAGCAGCTTCCAGGGACTAGCGGGGAGAATAGATACGCAGTATTTT
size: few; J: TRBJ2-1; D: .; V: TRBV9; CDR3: CASSKGPSSYNEQFF; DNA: TGTGCCAGCAGCAAGGGCCCTAGCTCCTACAATGAGCAGTTCTTC
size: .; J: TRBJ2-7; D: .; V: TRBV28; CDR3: CASSDRTDEQYF; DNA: TGTGCCAGCAGCGACAGGACCGACGAGCAGTACTTC
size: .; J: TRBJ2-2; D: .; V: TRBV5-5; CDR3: CASSSSPGRNTGELFF; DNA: TGTGCCAGCAGCTCGTCGCCAGGGAGGAACACCGGGGAGCTGTTTTTT
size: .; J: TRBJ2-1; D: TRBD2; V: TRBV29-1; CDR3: CSVAGGTNNEQFF; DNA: TGCAGCGTCGCGGGGGGCACGAACAATGAGCAGTTCTTC
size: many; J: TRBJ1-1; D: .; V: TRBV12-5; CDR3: CASGVGGRRTEAFF; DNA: TGTGCTAGTGGTGTCGGGGGGCGGAGAACTGAAGCTTTCTTT
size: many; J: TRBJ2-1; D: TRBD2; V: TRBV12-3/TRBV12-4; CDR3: CASSPGTSETNNEQFF; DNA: TGTGCCAGCAGCCCAGGGACTAGCGAAACTAACAATGAGCAGTTCTTC
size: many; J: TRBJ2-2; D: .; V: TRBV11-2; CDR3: CASSFIRGSNTGELFF; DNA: TGTGCCAGCAGCTTTATAAGGGGATCGAACACCGGGGAGCTGTTTTTT
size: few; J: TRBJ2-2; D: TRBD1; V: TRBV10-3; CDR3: CAISGTEDTGELFF; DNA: TGTGCCATCTCCGGGACAGAAGACACCGGGGAGCTGTTTTTT
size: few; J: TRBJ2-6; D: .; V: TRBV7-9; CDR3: CASNPRGSGANVLTF; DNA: TGTGCCAGCAACCCGAGGGGCTCTGGGGCCAACGTCCTGACTTTC
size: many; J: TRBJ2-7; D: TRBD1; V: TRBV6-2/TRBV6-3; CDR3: CASSDIRGQVDEQYF; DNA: TGTGCCAGCAGCGATATCAGGGGGCAGGTGGACGAGCAGTACTTC
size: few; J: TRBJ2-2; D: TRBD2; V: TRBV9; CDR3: CASRRGAGELFF; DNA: TGTGCCAGCAGGCGGGGGGCCGGGGAGCTGTTTTTT
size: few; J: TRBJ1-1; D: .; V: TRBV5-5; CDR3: CASSLDPLLNTEAFF; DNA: TGTGCCAGCAGCTTGGACCCTTTACTGAACACTGAAGCTTTCTTT
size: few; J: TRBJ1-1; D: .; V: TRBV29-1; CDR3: CSVRTGRPEAFF; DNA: TGCAGCGTCCGTACAGGGCGCCCTGAAGCTTTCTTT
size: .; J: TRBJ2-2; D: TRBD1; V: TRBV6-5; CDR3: CASWDRGHAGELFF; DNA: TGTGCCAGTTGGGACAGGGGGCACGCCGGGGAGCTGTTTTTT
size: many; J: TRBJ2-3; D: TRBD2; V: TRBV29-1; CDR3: CSVAAGGGSDTQYF; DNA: TGCAGCGTTGCAGCGGGAGGTGGTTCAGATACGCAGTATTTT